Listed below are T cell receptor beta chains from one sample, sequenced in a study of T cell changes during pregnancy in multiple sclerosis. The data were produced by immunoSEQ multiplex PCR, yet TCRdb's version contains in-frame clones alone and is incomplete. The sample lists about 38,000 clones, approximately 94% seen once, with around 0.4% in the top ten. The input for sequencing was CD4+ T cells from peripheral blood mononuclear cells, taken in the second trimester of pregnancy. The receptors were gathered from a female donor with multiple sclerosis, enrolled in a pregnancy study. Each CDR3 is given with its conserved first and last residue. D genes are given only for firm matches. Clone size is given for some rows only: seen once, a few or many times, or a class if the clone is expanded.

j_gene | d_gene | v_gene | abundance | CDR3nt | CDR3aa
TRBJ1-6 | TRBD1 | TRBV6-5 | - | TGTGCCAGCAGTTACGAGGACAGGGATCGGTCACCCCTCCACTTT | CASSYEDRDRSPLHF
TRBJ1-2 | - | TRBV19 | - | TGTGCCAGTAGTATGCGTAGGGGTTATGGCTACACCTTC | CASSMRRGYGYTF
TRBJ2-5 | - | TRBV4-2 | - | TGTGCCAGCAGCCAAGTCGGCGGTGGGGAGACCCAGTACTTC | CASSQVGGGETQYF
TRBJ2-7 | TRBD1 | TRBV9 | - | TGTGCCAGCAGCGTAGGGACAGGCGAAATGGGATACGAGCAGTACTTC | CASSVGTGEMGYEQYF
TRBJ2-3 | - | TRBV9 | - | TGTGCCAGCAGCGTAGTCGGTTGGGATACGCAGTATTTT | CASSVVGWDTQYF
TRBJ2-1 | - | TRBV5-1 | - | TGCGCCAGCAGCTTGGAGGGGGGGAGGGCCGGGCGTGAGCAGTTCTTC | CASSLEGGRAGREQFF
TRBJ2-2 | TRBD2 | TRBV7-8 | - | TGTGCCAGCAGATCTAGCGGGAGTGGTCCCGGGGAGCTGTTTTTT | CASRSSGSGPGELFF
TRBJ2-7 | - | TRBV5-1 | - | TGCGCCAGCAGCTTGGCCAACAGGGCCTACGAGCAGTACTTC | CASSLANRAYEQYF
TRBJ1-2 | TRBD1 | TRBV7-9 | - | TGTGCCAGCAGCGTGGACAGGGGAGGCTATGGCTACACCTTC | CASSVDRGGYGYTF
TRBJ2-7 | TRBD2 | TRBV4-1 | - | TGCGCCAGCAGCCCAAGACTAGCGGGGATAGGCGAGCAGTACTTC | CASSPRLAGIGEQYF
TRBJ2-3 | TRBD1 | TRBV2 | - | TGTGCCAGCACCTCGGACAGGGCGAACACAGATACGCAGTATTTT | CASTSDRANTDTQYF
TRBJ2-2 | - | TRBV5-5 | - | TGTGCCAGCAGCTTTTCTTGGCAGCGGAACACCGGGGAGCTGTTTTTT | CASSFSWQRNTGELFF
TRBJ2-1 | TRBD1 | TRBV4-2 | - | TGTGCCAGCAGCCTGCTGACAGGGATCAATGAGCAGTTCTTC | CASSLLTGINEQFF
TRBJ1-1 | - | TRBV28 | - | TGTGCCAGCGGAATAGCAGTCTTGAACACTGAAGCTTTCTTT | CASGIAVLNTEAFF
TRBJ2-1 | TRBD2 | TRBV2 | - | TGTGCCAGCAGCTCACACGGACTAGCGGTATACAATGAGCAGTTCTTC | CASSSHGLAVYNEQFF
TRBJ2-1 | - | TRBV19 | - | TGTGCCAGTAGTTCTGACCCTTCCGGGGGGCGGATCTACAATGAGCAGTTCTTC | CASSSDPSGGRIYNEQFF
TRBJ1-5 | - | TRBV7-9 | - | TGTGCCAGCAGCCGGGAAGAGGGGGTGGGAGGGTCCGGTAGGCCCCAGCATTTT | CASSREEGVGGSGRPQHF
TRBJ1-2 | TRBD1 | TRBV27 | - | TGTGCCAGCAGTTCTCGACAGGGGGCTCACTATGGCTACACCTTC | CASSSRQGAHYGYTF
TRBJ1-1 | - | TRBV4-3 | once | TGCGCCAGCAGCCCGGACCGGACAGCGAACACTGAAGCTTTCTTT | CASSPDRTANTEAFF
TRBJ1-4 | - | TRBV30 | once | TGTGCCTTACGACCGGGGGGACCTAATGAAAAACTGTTTTTT | CALRPGGPNEKLFF
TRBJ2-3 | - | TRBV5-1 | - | TGCGCCACAAAGACAGAGCCGGGCACAGATACGCAGTATTTT | CATKTEPGTDTQYF
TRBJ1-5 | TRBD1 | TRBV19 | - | TGTGCCAGTAGTCCCCGGACAGGGGTCCATCAGCCCCAGCATTTT | CASSPRTGVHQPQHF
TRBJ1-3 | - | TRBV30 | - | TGTGCCTGGGCCACGGGGTCTGGAAACACCATATATTTT | CAWATGSGNTIYF
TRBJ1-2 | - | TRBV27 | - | TGTGCCAGCAGTTTTAGAGGGGGACAAAACTATGGCTACACCTTC | CASSFRGGQNYGYTF
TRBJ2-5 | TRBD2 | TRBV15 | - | TGTGCCACCGAGGCGGGGGGGCTGGAGACCCAGTACTTC | CATEAGGLETQYF
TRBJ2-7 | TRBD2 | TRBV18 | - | TGTGCCAGCTCCCCCAAATGGACTAGCTCCGTTAGCGAGCAGTACTTC | CASSPKWTSSVSEQYF
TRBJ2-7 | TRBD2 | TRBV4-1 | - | TGCGCCAGCAGCCCAGCGGGGCCACACCACGAGCAGTACTTC | CASSPAGPHHEQYF
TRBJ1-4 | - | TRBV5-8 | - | TGTGCCAGCAGCGAAGGGGCAGTCGCTAGGTTCGAAAAACTGTTTTTT | CASSEGAVARFEKLFF
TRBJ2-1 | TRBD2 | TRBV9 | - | TGTGCCAGCAGCGTAGCTACGGGGGGGTGGAATGAGCAGTTCTTC | CASSVATGGWNEQFF
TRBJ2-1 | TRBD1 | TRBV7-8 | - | TGTGCCAGCAGCCCCCAGGACAGGGGATCCTACAATGAGCAGTTCTTC | CASSPQDRGSYNEQFF
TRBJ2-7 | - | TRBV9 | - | TGTGCCAGCAGCGTAGGGTGGGAGCGGGTCGAGCAGTACTTC | CASSVGWERVEQYF
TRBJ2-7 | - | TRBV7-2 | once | TGTGCCAGCAGCTTAGTTCGCGGCCACGGGGGCTACGAGCAGTACTTC | CASSLVRGHGGYEQYF
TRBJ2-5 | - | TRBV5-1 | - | TGCGCCAGCTGTCTTACCCCGGGAATGCAAGAGACCCAGTACTTC | CASCLTPGMQETQYF
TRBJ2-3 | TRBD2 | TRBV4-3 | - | TGCGCCAGCAGCCAAGACGGCCTAGCGGGGGGGCTAGATACGCAGTATTTT | CASSQDGLAGGLDTQYF
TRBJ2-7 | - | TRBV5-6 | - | TGTGCCAGCAGCTTGGAGGGGGGGACATCCTACGAGCAGTACTTC | CASSLEGGTSYEQYF
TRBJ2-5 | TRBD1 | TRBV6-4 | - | TGTGCCAGCAGTAGGTCACAGGGGGTTTGGGAGACCCAGTACTTC | CASSRSQGVWETQYF
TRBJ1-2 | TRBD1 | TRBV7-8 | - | TGTGCCAGCAGCCCGGGACAGGGGGTAGCTTATGGCTACACCTTC | CASSPGQGVAYGYTF
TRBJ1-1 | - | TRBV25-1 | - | TGTGCCAGCAGTGAAACGCCCCAGGGGTGGGAGGGAGCTTTCTTT | CASSETPQGWEGAFF